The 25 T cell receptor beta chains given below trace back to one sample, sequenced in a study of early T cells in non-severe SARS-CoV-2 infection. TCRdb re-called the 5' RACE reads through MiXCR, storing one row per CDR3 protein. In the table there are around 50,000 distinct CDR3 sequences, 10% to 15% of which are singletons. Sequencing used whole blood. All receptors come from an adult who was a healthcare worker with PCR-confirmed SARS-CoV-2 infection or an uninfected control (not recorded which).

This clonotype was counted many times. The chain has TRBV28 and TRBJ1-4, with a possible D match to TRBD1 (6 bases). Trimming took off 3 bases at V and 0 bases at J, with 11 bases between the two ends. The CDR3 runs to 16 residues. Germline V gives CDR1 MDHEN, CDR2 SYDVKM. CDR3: CASSFQGFPTNEKLFF. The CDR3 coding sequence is TGTGCCAGCAGTTTTCAGGGGTTCCCAACTAATGAAAAACTGTTTTTT.

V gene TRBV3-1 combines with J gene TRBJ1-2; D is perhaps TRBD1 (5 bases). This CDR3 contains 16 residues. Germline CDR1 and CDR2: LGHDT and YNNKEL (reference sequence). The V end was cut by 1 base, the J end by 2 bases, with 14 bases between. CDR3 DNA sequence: TGTGCCAGCAGCCAAGTTTGGGTAGCAGGGAACTATGGCTACACCTTC. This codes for CASSQVWVAGNYGYTF.

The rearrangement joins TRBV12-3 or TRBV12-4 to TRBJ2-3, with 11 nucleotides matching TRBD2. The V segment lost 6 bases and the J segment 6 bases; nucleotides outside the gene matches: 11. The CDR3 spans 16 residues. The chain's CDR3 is CASSRRPGLAADTQYF. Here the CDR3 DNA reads TGTGCCAGCAGCCGTCGACCGGGACTAGCGGCGGATACGCAGTATTTT.

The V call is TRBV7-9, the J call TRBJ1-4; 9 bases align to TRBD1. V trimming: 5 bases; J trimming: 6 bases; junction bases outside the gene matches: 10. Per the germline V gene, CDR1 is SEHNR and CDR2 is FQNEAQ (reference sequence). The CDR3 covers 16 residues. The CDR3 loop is CASSGTGGGSYEKLFF. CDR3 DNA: TGTGCCAGCAGCGGTACAGGGGGCGGTTCGTATGAAAAACTGTTTTTT.

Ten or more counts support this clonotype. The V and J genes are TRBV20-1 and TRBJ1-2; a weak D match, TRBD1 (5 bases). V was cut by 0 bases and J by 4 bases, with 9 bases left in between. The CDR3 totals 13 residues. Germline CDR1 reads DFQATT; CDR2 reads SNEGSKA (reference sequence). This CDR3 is CSARDPGTYGYTF. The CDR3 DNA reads TGCAGTGCTAGAGATCCAGGGACCTATGGCTACACCTTC.

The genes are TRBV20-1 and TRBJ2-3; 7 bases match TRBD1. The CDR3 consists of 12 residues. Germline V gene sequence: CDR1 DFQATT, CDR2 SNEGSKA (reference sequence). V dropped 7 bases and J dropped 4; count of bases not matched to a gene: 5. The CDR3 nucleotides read TGCAGTGGGAGACAGGGACCAGATACGCAGTATTTT. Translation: CSGRQGPDTQYF.

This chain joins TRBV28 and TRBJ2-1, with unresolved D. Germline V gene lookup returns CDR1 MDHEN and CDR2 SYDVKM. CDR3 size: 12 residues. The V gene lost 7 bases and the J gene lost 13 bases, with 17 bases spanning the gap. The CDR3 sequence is CASTSRTLPQFF. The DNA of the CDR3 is TGTGCCAGCACCTCACGGACCCTACCTCAGTTCTTC.

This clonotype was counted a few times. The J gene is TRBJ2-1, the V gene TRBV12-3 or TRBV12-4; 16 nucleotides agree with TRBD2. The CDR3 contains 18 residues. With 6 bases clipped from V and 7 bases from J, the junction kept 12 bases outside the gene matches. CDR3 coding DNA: TGTGCCAGCAGAGTTACCGGGACTAGCGGGAGGGCCTGGAATGAGCAGTTCTTC. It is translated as CASRVTGTSGRAWNEQFF.

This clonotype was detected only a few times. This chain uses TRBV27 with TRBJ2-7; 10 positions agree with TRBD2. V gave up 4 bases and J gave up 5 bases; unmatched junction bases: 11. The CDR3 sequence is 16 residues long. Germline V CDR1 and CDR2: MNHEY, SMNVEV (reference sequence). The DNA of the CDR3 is TGTGCCAGCAGTTCCCCATCAGCGGGAGGGCGGCACGAGCAGTACTTC. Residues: CASSSPSAGGRHEQYF.

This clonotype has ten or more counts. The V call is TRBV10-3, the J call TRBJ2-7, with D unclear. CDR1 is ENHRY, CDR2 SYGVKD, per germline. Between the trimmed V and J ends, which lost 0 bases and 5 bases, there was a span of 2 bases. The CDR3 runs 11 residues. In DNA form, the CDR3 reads TGTGCCATCAGTGAGTCGGACGAGCAGTACTTC. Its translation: CAISESDEQYF.

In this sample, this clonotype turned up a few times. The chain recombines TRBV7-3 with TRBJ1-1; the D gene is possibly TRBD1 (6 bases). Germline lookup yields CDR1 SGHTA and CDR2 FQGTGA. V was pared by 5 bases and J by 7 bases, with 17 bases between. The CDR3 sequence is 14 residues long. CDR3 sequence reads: CASSLVQGTGEAFF. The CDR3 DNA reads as TGTGCCAGCAGCCTAGTACAGGGAACCGGTGAAGCTTTCTTT.

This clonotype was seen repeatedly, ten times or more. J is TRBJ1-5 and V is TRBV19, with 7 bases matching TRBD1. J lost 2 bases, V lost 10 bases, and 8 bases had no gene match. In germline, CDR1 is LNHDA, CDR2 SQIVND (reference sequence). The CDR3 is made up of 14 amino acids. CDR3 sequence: CATVLGTGNQPQHF. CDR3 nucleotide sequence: TGTGCCACCGTCCTCGGGACAGGCAATCAGCCCCAGCATTTT.

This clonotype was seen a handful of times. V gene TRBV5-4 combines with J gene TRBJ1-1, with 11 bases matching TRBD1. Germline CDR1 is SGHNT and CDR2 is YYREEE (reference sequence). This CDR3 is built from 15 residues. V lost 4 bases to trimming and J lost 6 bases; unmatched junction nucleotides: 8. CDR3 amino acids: CASSLDRGLGAEAFF. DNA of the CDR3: TGTGCCAGCAGCCTGGACAGGGGGCTTGGCGCTGAAGCTTTCTTT.

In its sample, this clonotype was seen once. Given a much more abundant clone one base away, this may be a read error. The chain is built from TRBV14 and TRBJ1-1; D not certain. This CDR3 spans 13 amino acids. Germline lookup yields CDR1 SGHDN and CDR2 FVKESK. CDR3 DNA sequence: TGTGCCAGCAGCCACAACCTGAACACTGTAGCTTTCTTT. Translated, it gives CASSHNLNTVAFF.

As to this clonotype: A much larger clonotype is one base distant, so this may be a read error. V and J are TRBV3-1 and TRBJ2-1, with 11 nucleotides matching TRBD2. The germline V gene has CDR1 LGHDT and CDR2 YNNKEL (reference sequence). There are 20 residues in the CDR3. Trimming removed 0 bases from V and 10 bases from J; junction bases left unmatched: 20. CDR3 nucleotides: TGTGCCAGCAGCCAAGATGGCAGTAGCGGGAGGGCCTTCGTGGGAGGAGAGCAGTTCTTC. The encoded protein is CASSQDGSSGRAFVGGEQFF.

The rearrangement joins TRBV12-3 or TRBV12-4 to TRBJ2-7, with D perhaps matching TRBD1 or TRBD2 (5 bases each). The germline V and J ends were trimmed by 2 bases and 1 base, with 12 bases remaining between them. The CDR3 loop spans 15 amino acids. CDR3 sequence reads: CASSLRGVRSYEQYF. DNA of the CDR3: TGTGCCAGCAGTTTACGAGGGGTTAGGTCCTACGAGCAGTACTTC.

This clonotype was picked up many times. CDR3 amino acids: CASSQNQGPREKLFF. DNA for the CDR3: TGCGCCAGCAGCCAAAACCAGGGACCTCGCGAAAAACTGTTTTTT. The V call is TRBV5-1, the J call TRBJ1-4; D may be TRBD1 (5 bases). The CDR3 has 15 residues. Germline V gene sequence: CDR1 SGHRS, CDR2 YFSETQ. Trimming pared 4 bases from V and 8 bases from J, leaving 18 bases between.

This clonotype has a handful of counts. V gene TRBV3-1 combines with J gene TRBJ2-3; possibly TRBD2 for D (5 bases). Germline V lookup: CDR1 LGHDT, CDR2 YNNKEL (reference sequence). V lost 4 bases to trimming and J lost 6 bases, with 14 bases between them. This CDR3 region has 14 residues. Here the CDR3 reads CASSRTLASDTQYF. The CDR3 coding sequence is TGTGCCAGCAGCCGAACTCTAGCTTCGGATACGCAGTATTTT.

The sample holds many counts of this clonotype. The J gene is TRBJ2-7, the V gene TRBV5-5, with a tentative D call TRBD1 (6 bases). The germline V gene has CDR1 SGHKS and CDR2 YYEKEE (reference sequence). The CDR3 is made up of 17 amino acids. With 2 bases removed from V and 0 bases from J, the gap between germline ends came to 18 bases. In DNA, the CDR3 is TGTGCCAGCAGCTTAAGGGGGACCTCTTTCTACTCCTACGAGCAGTACTTC. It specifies CASSLRGTSFYSYEQYF.

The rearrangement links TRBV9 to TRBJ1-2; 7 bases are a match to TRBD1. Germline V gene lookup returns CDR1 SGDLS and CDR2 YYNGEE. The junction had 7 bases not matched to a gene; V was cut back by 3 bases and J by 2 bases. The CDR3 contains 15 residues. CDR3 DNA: TGTGCCAGCAGCGCGCCGGGACAGAAAAACTATGGCTACACCTTC. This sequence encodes CASSAPGQKNYGYTF.

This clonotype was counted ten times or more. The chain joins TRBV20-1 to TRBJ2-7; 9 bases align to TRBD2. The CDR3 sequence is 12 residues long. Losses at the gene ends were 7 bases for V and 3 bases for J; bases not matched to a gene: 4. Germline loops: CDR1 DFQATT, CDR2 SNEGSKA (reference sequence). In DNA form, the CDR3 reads TGCAGTGTAGTAGCGGGAGACTACGAGCAGTACTTC. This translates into CSVVAGDYEQYF.

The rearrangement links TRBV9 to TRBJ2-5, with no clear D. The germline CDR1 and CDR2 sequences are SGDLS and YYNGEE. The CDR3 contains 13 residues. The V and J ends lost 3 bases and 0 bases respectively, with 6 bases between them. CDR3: CASSEGHQETQYF. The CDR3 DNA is TGTGCCAGCAGCGAGGGCCACCAAGAGACCCAGTACTTC.

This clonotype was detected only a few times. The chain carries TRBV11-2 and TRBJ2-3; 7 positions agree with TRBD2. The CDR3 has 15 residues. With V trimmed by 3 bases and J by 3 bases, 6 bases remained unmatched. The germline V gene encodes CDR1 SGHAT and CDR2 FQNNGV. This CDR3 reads CASSFLRGKTDTQYF. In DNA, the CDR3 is TGTGCCAGCAGCTTTCTGCGGGGGAAGACAGATACGCAGTATTTT.

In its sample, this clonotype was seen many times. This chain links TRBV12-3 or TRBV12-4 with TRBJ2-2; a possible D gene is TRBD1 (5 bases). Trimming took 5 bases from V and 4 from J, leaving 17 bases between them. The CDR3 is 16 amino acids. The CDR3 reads CASSLRAGIFTGELFF. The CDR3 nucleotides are TGTGCCAGCAGTCTCCGGGCAGGGATATTCACCGGGGAGCTGTTTTTT.

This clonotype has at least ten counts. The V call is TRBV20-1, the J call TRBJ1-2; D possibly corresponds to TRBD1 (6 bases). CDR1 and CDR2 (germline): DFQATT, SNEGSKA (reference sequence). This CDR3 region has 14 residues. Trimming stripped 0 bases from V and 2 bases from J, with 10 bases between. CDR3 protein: CSARDSTGNYGYTF. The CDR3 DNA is TGCAGTGCTAGAGATTCCACAGGGAACTATGGCTACACCTTC.